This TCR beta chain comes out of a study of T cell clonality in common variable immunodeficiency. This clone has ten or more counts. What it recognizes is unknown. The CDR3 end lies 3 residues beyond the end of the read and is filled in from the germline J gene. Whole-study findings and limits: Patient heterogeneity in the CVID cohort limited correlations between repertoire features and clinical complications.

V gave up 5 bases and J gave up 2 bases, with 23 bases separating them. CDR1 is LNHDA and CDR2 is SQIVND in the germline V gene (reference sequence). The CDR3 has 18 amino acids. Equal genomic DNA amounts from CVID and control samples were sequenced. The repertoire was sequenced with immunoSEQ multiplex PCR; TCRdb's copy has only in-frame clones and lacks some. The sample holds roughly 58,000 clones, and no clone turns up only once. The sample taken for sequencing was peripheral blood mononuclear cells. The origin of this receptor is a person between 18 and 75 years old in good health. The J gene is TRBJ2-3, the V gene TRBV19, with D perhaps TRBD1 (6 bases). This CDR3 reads CASSRRRQEQGPTDTQYF. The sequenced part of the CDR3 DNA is TGTGCCAGTAGTCGTAGGCGCCAAGAACAGGGACCCACAGATACG.